These 7 T cell receptor beta chains were sequenced from one sample in a study of control samples from healthy donors and cancer patients. Only in-frame clones appear in the TCRdb table, and some are missing; sequencing was by immunoSEQ multiplex PCR. The profile covers about 120,000 clones, with approximately 93% appearing a single time and about 2.6% taken by the ten largest. Material for sequencing was blood. The source is a man aged 25 to 40 in good health.

The chain combines TRBV6-4 with TRBJ2-5, with 7 bases aligning to TRBD2. The V and J ends lost 3 bases and 3 bases, in that order; junction bases with no gene match: 4. The length of the CDR3 is 14 residues. Looked up from germline, CDR1 is MRHNA and CDR2 is SNTAGT. The CDR3 DNA sequence: TGTGCCAGCAGTGAGTCTAGCGGAAAAGAGACCCAGTACTTC. Translation gives CASSESSGKETQYF.

V is TRBV2 and J is TRBJ2-2; TRBD1 matches 10 bases. Per the germline V gene, CDR1 is SNHLY and CDR2 is FYNNEI. Losses at the gene ends were 8 bases for V and 7 bases for J; bases not matched to a gene: 7. The CDR3 consists of 14 residues. The CDR3 sequence: CASLPDRGNGELFF. CDR3 DNA sequence: TGTGCCAGCCTACCGGACAGGGGGAACGGGGAGCTGTTTTTT.

This clone turned up a few times. The rearrangement uses TRBV2 and TRBJ1-4, with no clear D. Germline V gene lookup returns CDR1 SNHLY and CDR2 FYNNEI. Trimming removed 8 bases at V and 4 bases at J, with 11 bases between. The CDR3 runs 13 residues. DNA for the CDR3: TGTGCCAGCTTCCGGCTAATTAATGAAAAACTGTTTTTT. Protein sequence: CASFRLINEKLFF.

The chain couples TRBV21-1 to TRBJ1-2; the D call TRBD1 from the table was never checked on the DNA. TRBV21-1 constitutes a pseudogene. This CDR3 region has 14 residues. The CDR3 nucleotides read TGTGCCAGCAGCGCCACAGGGGATGTGGATGGCTACACCTTC. It yields the protein CASSATGDVDGYTF.

The chain carries TRBV5-6 and TRBJ2-7; TRBD2 matches at 13 bases. The germline gives CDR1 SGHDT, CDR2 YYEEEE. CDR3 length: 15 residues. The V and J ends lost 4 bases and 3 bases, in that order; junction bases with no gene match: 4. CDR3 in amino acids: CASSPRLAGGYEQYV. CDR3 nucleotides: TGTGCCAGCAGCCCCAGACTAGCGGGGGGCTACGAGCAGTACGTC.

This sequence joins TRBV15 and TRBJ1-2, with D possibly being TRBD1 (6 bases). The germline V and J ends were trimmed by 3 bases and 6 bases, with 14 bases remaining between them. Germline CDR1 reads LNHNV; CDR2 reads YYDKDF (reference sequence). The CDR3 has 14 residues. The CDR3 spells CATSSVAGAHGYTF. The CDR3 DNA reads as TGTGCCACCAGCAGTGTTGCGGGGGCCCATGGCTACACCTTC.

The CDR3 here is CASLRTRNEKLFF. CDR3 DNA: TGTGCCAGCTTGAGGACAAGAAATGAAAAACTGTTTTTT. The V call is TRBV28, the J call TRBJ1-4, with D possibly matching TRBD1 (5 bases). Trimming shortened V by 8 bases and J by 5 bases, and 12 bases separated the two germline ends. CDR1 is MDHEN, CDR2 SYDVKM, per germline. The CDR3 consists of 13 residues.